These 23 T cell receptor beta chains were sequenced from one sample in a study of CD8+ T cells in alopecia areata. In each case, RNA was isolated and then reverse transcribed into cDNA as the sequencing template. Libraries were prepared by immunoSEQ multiplex PCR; TCRdb keeps only in-frame clonotypes and omits some of them. The sample yields 150,000 or so clones, roughly 50% seen once. Source material: CD4+ T cells sorted from blood. These receptors all stem from a human donor with alopecia areata.

The chain joins TRBV5-4 to TRBJ2-3, with TRBD2 matching over 8 bases. This CDR3 has 15 residues. Germline loops: CDR1 SGHNT, CDR2 YYREEE (reference sequence). The junction had 13 bases not matched to a gene; V was cut back by 8 bases and J by 5 bases. This CDR3 reads CASSPKRELRDTQYF. CDR3 DNA: TGTGCCAGTAGCCCTAAGCGGGAGTTGAGAGATACGCAGTATTTT.

The CDR3 sequence is CASSVNPGTGGDEQYF. Written as DNA, the CDR3 is TGTGCCAGCAGCGTAAATCCCGGGACAGGGGGCGACGAGCAGTACTTC. The chain is built from TRBV9 and TRBJ2-7; 12 nucleotides line up with TRBD1. V gave up 1 base and J gave up 5 bases; unmatched junction bases: 7. The CDR3 runs 16 residues. The germline gives CDR1 SGDLS, CDR2 YYNGEE. The full variable domain, its missing parts supplied by reference TRBV9 and TRBJ2-7, is DSGVTQTPKHLITATGQRVTLRCSPRSGDLSVYWYQQSLDQGLQFLIQYYNGEERAKGNILERFSAQQFPDLHSELNLSSLELGDSALYFCASSVNPGTGGDEQYFGPGTRLTVT.

The chain is built from TRBV27 and TRBJ2-4, with 7 bases identical to TRBD1. Germline CDR1 reads MNHEY; CDR2 reads SMNVEV (reference sequence). This CDR3 spans 15 amino acids. V lost 3 bases and J lost 7; bases outside the gene matches: 9. CDR3 amino acids: CASSFLDRRNNIQYF. CDR3 in DNA: TGTGCCAGCAGTTTCTTGGACAGGAGGAATAACATTCAGTACTTC.

This clone has a handful of counts. The V and J genes are TRBV18 and TRBJ2-7; 8 bases are shared with TRBD1. The CDR3 loop spans 15 amino acids. Losses at the gene ends were 2 bases for V and 6 bases for J; bases not matched to a gene: 9. Germline values: CDR1 KGHSH, CDR2 LQKENI. This chain's CDR3 is CASSPRTGSATEQYF. The CDR3, as DNA: TGTGCCAGCTCACCAAGGACAGGGAGCGCCACCGAGCAGTACTTC.

This clone showed up just a few times. In DNA form, the CDR3 reads TGTGCCAGCAGCGGGCAGGGAGGATACGAGCAGTACTTC. It yields the protein CASSGQGGYEQYF. This chain connects TRBV9 to TRBJ2-7; possible D gene TRBD2, 6 bases. V lost 3 bases and J lost 4, with 11 bases in between. The CDR3 length is 13 residues. Germline lookup yields CDR1 SGDLS and CDR2 YYNGEE. Together with reference TRBV9 and TRBJ2-7, the CDR3 gives the full variable domain: DSGVTQTPKHLITATGQRVTLRCSPRSGDLSVYWYQQSLDQGLQFLIQYYNGEERAKGNILERFSAQQFPDLHSELNLSSLELGDSALYFCASSGQGGYEQYFGPGTRLTVT.

V gene TRBV5-6 combines with J gene TRBJ1-2, with D unclear. The CDR3 loop spans 15 amino acids. The V gene lost 1 base and the J gene lost 4 bases, with 14 bases spanning the gap. Germline CDR1 reads SGHDT; CDR2 reads YYEEEE. Here the CDR3 reads CASSLTGNEPYGYTF. The DNA for the CDR3 is TGTGCCAGCAGCTTGACGGGAAACGAACCCTATGGCTACACCTTC.

The chain couples TRBV10-3 to TRBJ2-7; D may be TRBD2 (6 bases). Trimming removed 4 bases from V and 3 bases from J, with 7 bases in between. The germline CDR1 and CDR2 sequences are ENHRY and SYGVKD. The CDR3 totals 12 residues. The CDR3 is CAISGGDYEQYF. Here the CDR3 DNA reads TGTGCCATCAGTGGGGGGGACTACGAGCAGTACTTC.

The genes are TRBV27 and TRBJ2-5; D is unresolved. V lost 3 bases to trimming and J lost 3 bases, with 5 bases between them. The CDR3 is 12 amino acids. Germline V CDR1 and CDR2: MNHEY, SMNVEV (reference sequence). CDR3 amino acids: CASSFRKETQYF. The CDR3 region has the DNA TGTGCCAGCAGTTTTCGAAAAGAGACCCAGTACTTC.

This clone was counted only a few times. The CDR3 coding sequence is TGTGCCAGCAAACCGTCAGGCTTAGGTAGCGAGCAGTACTTC. Protein sequence: CASKPSGLGSEQYF. The rearrangement links TRBV6-5 to TRBJ2-7; D not resolved. Trimming took 7 bases from V and 6 from J, leaving 19 bases between them. Per germline, CDR1 MNHEY and CDR2 SVGAGI. This CDR3 is 14 amino acids long.

The V and J genes are TRBV15 and TRBJ2-7, with D hard to call. Germline values: CDR1 LNHNV, CDR2 YYDKDF (reference sequence). This CDR3 comprises 15 residues. V lost 0 bases, J lost 7 bases, and 16 bases lay in between. The CDR3 nucleotides read TGTGCCACCAGCAGAGATCGTCCCTTTTTAGGGGAGCAGTACTTC. Translation: CATSRDRPFLGEQYF.

The CDR3 DNA follows: TGTGCCAGCAAGGACTTACAGGGAAAAGAGACCCAGTACTTC. Encoded protein: CASKDLQGKETQYF. The chain combines TRBV2 with TRBJ2-5, with a tentative D call TRBD1 (6 bases). The CDR3 runs to 14 residues. Germline lookup yields CDR1 SNHLY and CDR2 FYNNEI. V was trimmed by 7 bases and J by 3 bases, leaving 15 bases between them.

The gene calls are TRBV7-2 and TRBJ2-5; D is possibly TRBD1 or TRBD2 (5 bases each). With 3 bases removed from V and 0 bases from J, the gap between germline ends came to 8 bases. CDR3 length: 14 amino acids. The germline V gene has CDR1 SGHTA and CDR2 FQGNSA. This chain's CDR3 is CASSLGTYQETQYF. The CDR3 DNA reads as TGTGCCAGCAGCTTGGGGACCTACCAAGAGACCCAGTACTTC.

J is TRBJ2-7 and V is TRBV5-1, with TRBD2 matching over 9 bases. Looked up from germline, CDR1 is SGHRS and CDR2 is YFSETQ. V was pared by 4 bases and J by 1 base, with 6 bases of the junction left unmatched. This CDR3 has 15 amino acids. The CDR3 nucleotides read TGCGCCAGCAGCGGAGGGACTAGCCCGTCCTACGAGCAGTACTTC. This translates into CASSGGTSPSYEQYF.

This clone appeared once. CDR3 sequence: CASSPRRRAYEQYF. CDR3 bases: TGTGCCAGCAGTCCCCGGCGCAGGGCCTACGAGCAGTACTTC. V and J are TRBV28 and TRBJ2-7; the D gene is possibly TRBD1 (5 bases). The germline V gene encodes CDR1 MDHEN and CDR2 SYDVKM. This CDR3 has 14 amino acids. Trimming stripped 5 bases from V and 2 bases from J, with 13 bases between.

J is TRBJ1-1 and V is TRBV6-5; a weak D match, TRBD1 (6 bases). This CDR3 has 13 amino acids. Per the germline V gene, CDR1 is MNHEY and CDR2 is SVGAGI. Trimming pared 2 bases from V and 6 bases from J, leaving 10 bases between. The CDR3 sequence is CASSYDPGAEAFF. The CDR3 DNA follows: TGTGCCAGCAGTTACGATCCAGGGGCTGAAGCTTTCTTT.

The chain joins TRBV29-1 to TRBJ1-1; a weak D match, TRBD1 (6 bases). Germline V lookup: CDR1 SQVTM, CDR2 ANQGSEA. The CDR3 runs to 14 residues. V lost 5 bases, J lost 1 base, and 14 bases lay in between. CDR3 sequence (DNA): TGCAGCGTTACCCTGAGGACAGCGAACACTGAAGCTTTCTTT. The encoded protein is CSVTLRTANTEAFF. The whole variable domain, remainder taken from reference TRBV29-1 and TRBJ1-1, is SAVISQKPSRDICQRGTSLTIQCQVDSQVTMMFWYRQQPGQSLTLIATANQGSEATYESGFVIDKFPISRPNLTFSTLTVSNMSPEDSSIYLCSVTLRTANTEAFFGQGTRLTVV.

The chain joins TRBV5-1 to TRBJ2-1; tentatively, D is TRBD1 or TRBD2 (6 bases each). V lost 5 bases and J 12 bases, leaving 18 bases between the germline ends. CDR1 SGHRS and CDR2 YFSETQ come from the germline V gene. The CDR3 is made up of 13 amino acids. The DNA of the CDR3 is TGCGCCAGCAGGAGCGGAGGGGGGTCTGGGCAGTTCTTC. Protein: CASRSGGGSGQFF.

The table lists this clone with a count of one. The chain links TRBV27 to TRBJ2-7; D unclear. Germline-derived CDR1 and CDR2 are MNHEY and SMNVEV (reference sequence). V lost 6 bases and J 10 bases, leaving 4 bases between the germline ends. This CDR3 has 8 amino acids. This CDR3 is CASSSQYF. CDR3 in DNA: TGTGCCAGCAGCTCCCAGTACTTC.

The chain links TRBV7-2 to TRBJ2-1; either TRBD1 or TRBD2 may supply D (5 bases each). Trimming stripped 3 bases from V and 0 bases from J, with 15 bases between. Germline V gives CDR1 SGHTA, CDR2 FQGNSA. The CDR3 sequence is 17 residues long. CDR3 protein: CASSFFGTRGSYNEQFF. As DNA, the CDR3 is TGTGCCAGCAGCTTCTTTGGAACGAGGGGCTCCTACAATGAGCAGTTCTTC. Variable domain in full (rest from reference TRBV7-2 and TRBJ2-1): GAGVSQSPSNKVTEKGKDVELRCDPISGHTALYWYRQSLGQGLEFLIYFQGNSAPDKSGLPSDRFSAERTGGSVSTLTIQRTQQEDSAVYLCASSFFGTRGSYNEQFFGPGTRLTVL.

This sequence joins TRBV27 and TRBJ1-5, with 12 positions matching TRBD1. The CDR3 loop spans 18 amino acids. Germline-derived CDR1 and CDR2 are MNHEY and SMNVEV (reference sequence). V gave up 0 bases and J gave up 2 bases; unmatched junction bases: 5. The chain's CDR3 is CASSLSGTGGMGNQPQHF. CDR3 in DNA: TGTGCCAGCAGTTTATCCGGGACAGGGGGCATGGGCAATCAGCCCCAGCATTTT.

This clone came up a few times. This rearrangement joins TRBV27 to TRBJ2-3; a possible D gene is TRBD1 (5 bases). The CDR3 is 14 amino acids. Germline lookup yields CDR1 MNHEY and CDR2 SMNVEV (reference sequence). V was shortened by 6 bases and J by 10 bases, with 20 bases between the two germline ends. CDR3 residues: CASRTGPVRYSQYF. The CDR3 region has the DNA TGTGCCAGCAGAACAGGTCCCGTACGCTATTCGCAGTATTTT.

The table lists this clone with a few counts. The CDR3 sequence is CASSALAGRNTGELFF. CDR3 nucleotide sequence: TGTGCCAGCAGCGCATTAGCGGGACGGAACACCGGGGAGCTGTTTTTT. The chain uses TRBV5-4 and TRBJ2-2, with TRBD2 matching over 8 bases. V lost 4 bases to trimming and J lost 1 base; unmatched junction nucleotides: 6. The germline gives CDR1 SGHNT, CDR2 YYREEE (reference sequence). The CDR3 has 16 amino acids.

The V call is TRBV7-8, the J call TRBJ2-2; TRBD1 or TRBD2 may be the D gene (5 bases each). Germline V gene data show CDR1 as SGHVS and CDR2 as FQNEAQ. This CDR3 has 17 amino acids. Deletions cut 5 bases from V and 1 base from J, with 17 bases between. CDR3 residues: CASSGKGTAKNTGELFF. CDR3 bases: TGTGCCAGCAGCGGGAAGGGGACGGCTAAGAACACCGGGGAGCTGTTTTTT.